The source of this TCR beta chain is a study of cytomegalovirus exposure and HLA in healthy donors. A remark on this clone: The sample has other DNA sequences that encode this CDR3 too.

Primers: 60 Vbeta forward and 13 Jbeta reverse. Libraries were prepared by immunoSEQ multiplex PCR; TCRdb keeps only in-frame clonotypes and omits some of them. This table holds some 120,000 clones, roughly 78% found once. The V end lost 3 bases, the J end lost 2 bases, and 7 bases lay between the germline ends. The CDR3 has 13 residues. CDR1 is KGHSH and CDR2 is LQKENI in the germline V gene. This TCR was sampled from a woman in her thirties or forties in good health and CMV-seronegative. The chain uses TRBV18 and TRBJ2-5; D perhaps matches TRBD1 (5 bases). The sequencing input was PBMCs. For the CDR3, the DNA is TGTGCCAGCTCACCCAGGGCTCAAGAGACCCAGTACTTC. Residues: CASSPRAQETQYF.